This T cell receptor beta chain is from a study of T cells in Graves' hyperthyroidism and ophthalmopathy. Template material for amplifying TCR beta CDR3 regions consisted of RNA transcripts. The HTBI primer set was used in a first-round RT-PCR of the TCR CDR3. One entry per CDR3 protein results from TCRdb running MiXCR on the multiplex PCR reads. Altogether 550,000 to 650,000 distinct CDR3 sequences are present, 14% being singletons, with the ten largest covering roughly 6.2%. Trimming cost V 6 bases and J 0 bases, with 18 bases left between them. The CDR3 contains 17 residues. The germline V gene encodes CDR1 MNHNS and CDR2 SASEGT.

The chain has TRBV6-1 and TRBJ2-1, with D uncertain. Sequencing was carried out using blood. This clonotype was sampled from a woman under 40 with Graves' hyperthyroidism that later progressed to Graves' ophthalmopathy. CDR3 DNA: TGTGCCAGCAGCACACTGGTTCGGGCCATCTCCTACAATGAGCAGTTCTTC. Protein product: CASSTLVRAISYNEQFF.